These 25 T cell receptor beta chains were sequenced from one sample in a study of radiotherapy plus CTLA-4 blockade in lung cancer. TCRdb's table, derived via immunoSEQ multiplex PCR, lists solely in-frame clones and lacks some. The sample includes roughly 66,000 clones, roughly four fifths seen only once; the top ten take about 4.2%. Sequencing was performed on peripheral blood, taken from a patient treated with radiotherapy plus ipilimumab. The receptors come from a human donor with non-small cell lung cancer who had a partial response to radiotherapy plus ipilimumab.

The V and J genes are TRBV9 and TRBJ1-5; TRBD1 matches 7 bases. The length of the CDR3 is 16 residues. Unmatched junction bases numbered 12, after V lost 7 bases and J lost 2 bases. Germline loops: CDR1 SGDLS, CDR2 YYNGEE. CDR3 sequence reads: CASSRTGLPGNQPQHF. CDR3 DNA sequence: TGTGCCAGCTCCCGGACAGGCCTTCCTGGCAATCAGCCCCAGCATTTT.

The gene calls are TRBV30 and TRBJ2-7; 15 bases fit TRBD2. V shed 2 bases and J 7 bases; nucleotides not matched to a gene: 9. The CDR3 has 16 residues. Germline CDR1 GTSNPN, CDR2 SVGIG (reference sequence). DNA of the CDR3: TGTGCCTGGAGTCCGGGACTAGCGGGAGGCGGGGGGGAGCAGTACTTC. Residues: CAWSPGLAGGGGEQYF.

Concerning this clone itself: Other nucleotide sequences in the sample specify the same CDR3. The chain links TRBV7-9 to TRBJ2-7, with 7 bases that match TRBD2. J was trimmed by 2 bases and V by 3 bases; bases with no gene match: 4. Germline V gene sequence: CDR1 SEHNR, CDR2 FQNEAQ (reference sequence). CDR3 size: 14 residues. CDR3 amino acids: CASSFSGGTYEQYF. CDR3 coding DNA: TGTGCCAGCAGCTTTTCGGGGGGAACCTACGAGCAGTACTTC.

The chain uses TRBV7-9 and TRBJ2-2; 7 nucleotides line up with TRBD1. The CDR3 has 14 residues. Germline trimming cut 6 bases from V and 7 bases from J; bases unmatched to any gene: 8. Germline CDR1 SEHNR, CDR2 FQNEAQ (reference sequence). Here the CDR3 reads CASSRQQGIGELFF. The CDR3 DNA follows: TGTGCCAGCAGTCGGCAACAGGGGATCGGGGAGCTGTTTTTT.

This chain links TRBV9 with TRBJ2-7, with TRBD1 as a possible D gene (7 bases). Germline CDR1 reads SGDLS; CDR2 reads YYNGEE. The CDR3 is 17 amino acids. V gave up 0 bases and J gave up 2 bases, with 18 bases separating them. CDR3 coding DNA: TGTGCCAGCAGCGTAGCCGTCGGCGGGACAGCGACCTACGAGCAGTACTTC. Its translation: CASSVAVGGTATYEQYF.

In this sample, this clone turned up a few times. The rearrangement joins TRBV2 to TRBJ1-2; D might be TRBD1 (6 bases). The V end was cut by 6 bases, the J end by 8 bases, with 22 bases between. Germline CDR1 and CDR2: SNHLY and FYNNEI. This CDR3 spans 15 amino acids. The CDR3 protein is CASRTTGSGVSGYTF. The CDR3 nucleotides are TGTGCCAGCAGGACTACAGGGAGTGGGGTGAGCGGCTACACCTTC.

CDR3 in amino acids: CASSQDDRFYTDTQYF. The CDR3 DNA sequence: TGCGCCAGCAGCCAAGACGACAGGTTTTATACAGATACGCAGTATTTT. V usage is TRBV4-1 and J usage is TRBJ2-3, with D possibly being TRBD1 (6 bases). Trimming took 0 bases from V and 3 from J, leaving 13 bases between them. Germline V gene lookup returns CDR1 MGHRA and CDR2 YSYEKL. CDR3 length: 16 amino acids.

The V call is TRBV30, the J call TRBJ2-1; D possibly corresponds to TRBD2 (6 bases). The CDR3 is made up of 16 amino acids. Per the germline V gene, CDR1 is GTSNPN and CDR2 is SVGIG (reference sequence). V lost 0 bases and J lost 12, with 24 bases in between. The CDR3 region has the DNA TGTGCCTGGAGTGTCAGGGAGGTCTATTTGGGCAATCGGCAGTTCTTC. Its protein product is CAWSVREVYLGNRQFF.

This clone was seen once. This chain links TRBV11-2 with TRBJ1-1, with TRBD1 identical over 11 bases. The length of the CDR3 is 18 residues. The germline V gene has CDR1 SGHAT and CDR2 FQNNGV. V trimming: 1 base; J trimming: 4 bases; junction bases outside the gene matches: 11. CDR3 amino acids: CASSLGTGGAGESTEAFF. Here the CDR3 DNA reads TGTGCCAGCAGCTTAGGGACAGGGGGCGCCGGGGAGAGCACTGAAGCTTTCTTT.

The rearrangement joins TRBV30 to TRBJ2-3; 9 nucleotides agree with TRBD2. The V gene's germline CDR1 is GTSNPN and CDR2 SVGIG (reference sequence). J gave up 5 bases and V 4 bases, and 4 bases lay outside the gene matches. The CDR3 totals 13 residues. The CDR3 bases are TGTGCCTGGAATCGGCGGGAGGGAGATACGCAGTATTTT. Its protein product is CAWNRREGDTQYF.

The genes are TRBV10-3 and TRBJ1-2; 8 bases agree with TRBD1. Germline CDR1 is ENHRY and CDR2 is SYGVKD. CDR3 length: 14 amino acids. J lost 4 bases, V lost 4 bases, and 5 bases had no gene match. CDR3 sequence reads: CAISGQGSGYGYTF. The CDR3 DNA sequence: TGTGCCATCAGTGGACAGGGGTCGGGCTATGGCTACACCTTC.

This clone occurred once. The CDR3 bases are TGTGCCACAGGGCGACTAGAGGGGGAGCTGTTTTTT. Encoded protein: CATGRLEGELFF. The J gene is TRBJ2-2, the V gene TRBV25-1, with D tentatively TRBD2 (6 bases). Per the germline V gene, CDR1 is MGHDK and CDR2 is SYGVNS. The V gene lost 10 bases and the J gene lost 8 bases, with 14 bases spanning the gap. The CDR3 length is 12 residues.

The chain joins TRBV30 to TRBJ2-2; the match to TRBD1 covers 7 bases. The germline CDR1 and CDR2 sequences are GTSNPN and SVGIG (reference sequence). V lost 4 bases and J lost 0; bases outside the gene matches: 11. The CDR3 extends over 17 amino acids. CDR3 protein: CAWNARQGQPNTGELFF. CDR3 nucleotides: TGTGCCTGGAATGCCCGACAGGGACAGCCGAACACCGGGGAGCTGTTTTTT.

The genes are TRBV13 and TRBJ2-5; unclear D gene. This CDR3 spans 14 amino acids. The germline gives CDR1 PRHDT, CDR2 FYEKMQ (reference sequence). V lost 5 bases and J lost 5, with 15 bases in between. The CDR3 coding sequence is TGTGCCAGCAGCCCAAGTCACCTGAGGGAGACCCAGTACTTC. As protein: CASSPSHLRETQYF.

The gene calls are TRBV6-5 and TRBJ2-7; TRBD1 matches at 7 bases. Germline V gene sequence: CDR1 MNHEY, CDR2 SVGAGI. With 6 bases clipped from V and 1 base from J, the junction kept 6 bases outside the gene matches. The CDR3 runs 14 residues. CDR3: CASRRGQLSYEQYF. CDR3 sequence (DNA): TGTGCCAGCAGACGGGGACAGCTGTCCTACGAGCAGTACTTC.

The chain carries TRBV2 and TRBJ1-2; 8 bases align to TRBD1. The CDR3 sequence is 17 residues long. Germline CDR1 SNHLY, CDR2 FYNNEI. J lost 0 bases, V lost 2 bases, and 8 bases had no gene match. CDR3 nucleotides: TGTGCCAGCAGTGAATGGACAGGGTCACAAGCTAACTATGGCTACACCTTC. Protein sequence: CASSEWTGSQANYGYTF.

In nucleotides, the CDR3 is TGTGCCAGCAGCTTAACTCCGGGACTGGACCTCTACGAGCAGTACTTC. This gives the protein CASSLTPGLDLYEQYF. This chain uses TRBV11-2 with TRBJ2-7; D perhaps matches TRBD2 (6 bases). CDR1 is SGHAT, CDR2 FQNNGV, per germline. The CDR3 consists of 16 residues. Deletions cut 2 bases from V and 3 bases from J, with 17 bases between.

Here the CDR3 reads CASSLPGPMSGNTIYF. The CDR3 nucleotides read TGTGCCAGCAGTTTACCGGGTCCTATGTCTGGAAACACCATATATTTT. This chain uses TRBV28 with TRBJ1-3; no reliable D call. Trimming left V 2 bases short and J 1 base short, with 12 bases between. This CDR3 has 16 amino acids. Germline V gene lookup returns CDR1 MDHEN and CDR2 SYDVKM.

This chain connects TRBV6-1 to TRBJ2-1; a weak D match, TRBD2 (6 bases). CDR1 and CDR2 from the germline V gene are MNHNS and SASEGT. The V end lost 2 bases, the J end lost 0 bases, and 8 bases lay between the germline ends. The CDR3 spans 15 residues. This CDR3 reads CASSERGLSYNEQFF. CDR3 DNA: TGTGCCAGCAGTGAACGGGGACTCTCCTACAATGAGCAGTTCTTC.

V gene TRBV7-8 combines with J gene TRBJ1-4, with D perhaps TRBD1 (5 bases). Trimming removed 5 bases at V and 3 bases at J, with 25 bases between. The CDR3 covers 19 residues. CDR1 SGHVS and CDR2 FQNEAQ come from the germline V gene. CDR3 DNA sequence: TGTGCCAGCAGCCGGGGGGTGGGGCCTCTGCAAGGAGCTAATGAAAAACTGTTTTTT. Translating gives CASSRGVGPLQGANEKLFF.

CDR3 amino acids: CATRRGFNEKLFF. Written as DNA, the CDR3 is TGTGCCACCAGACGGGGATTTAATGAAAAACTGTTTTTT. The chain carries TRBV15 and TRBJ1-4; no reliable D call. Trimming pared 6 bases from V and 4 bases from J, leaving 9 bases between. Germline V gene sequence: CDR1 LNHNV, CDR2 YYDKDF (reference sequence). There are 13 residues in the CDR3.

This sequence joins TRBV18 and TRBJ2-1, with TRBD2 as a possible D gene (6 bases). V lost 6 bases and J lost 9, with 18 bases in between. This CDR3 has 14 residues. Germline V gives CDR1 KGHSH, CDR2 LQKENI. The CDR3 nucleotides are TGTGCCAGCTCGGGAAGGGCTAGCGACGGTGAGCAGTTCTTC. It encodes CASSGRASDGEQFF.

The CDR3 DNA reads TGTGCCAGCAGTCGGGGTACAAGCATCTACACCGGGGAGCTGTTTTTT. Its translation is CASSRGTSIYTGELFF. The chain links TRBV2 to TRBJ2-2; D perhaps matches TRBD2 (5 bases). The V end lost 5 bases, the J end lost 3 bases, and 16 bases lay between the germline ends. The CDR3 runs 16 residues. Germline V gives CDR1 SNHLY, CDR2 FYNNEI.

This chain joins TRBV11-2 and TRBJ1-3; no definite D call. Germline V gene sequence: CDR1 SGHAT, CDR2 FQNNGV. This CDR3 contains 11 residues. Trimming stripped 5 bases from V and 8 bases from J, with 7 bases between. CDR3: CASSVRDTIYF. CDR3 in DNA: TGTGCCAGCAGCGTGAGGGACACCATATATTTT.

The J gene is TRBJ1-2, the V gene TRBV11-2, with D perhaps TRBD1 (5 bases). CDR1 and CDR2 from the germline V gene are SGHAT and FQNNGV. The V and J ends lost 1 base and 4 bases respectively, with 13 bases between them. This CDR3 comprises 15 residues. DNA for the CDR3: TGTGCCAGCAGCTTAGTAGGGCAGGGAAGCTATGGCTACACCTTC. As protein: CASSLVGQGSYGYTF.